This TCR beta chain was sequenced for a study of blood T cell repertoires in COVID-19. Source study methods: Amplification of reference gene primers provided the estimated nucleated cell counts. This table comes from immunoSEQ multiplex PCR, and its TCRdb copy is limited to in-frame clones, with some not included. The DNA gave D and trimming, while V, J and clone size come from that table. The table records roughly 250,000 clones, 70% to 90% of them present only once. This CDR3 has 15 residues. The ends were cut back, 4 bases at V and 7 bases at J, with 19 bases in the middle. The chain recombines TRBV23-1 with TRBJ1-2; tentatively, D is TRBD1 (5 bases). TRBV23-1 is annotated as an ORF whose role is uncertain. Sequenced sample: peripheral blood. The source is a human donor with COVID-19, enrolled during active disease. The donor label of this sample is uncertain. CDR3 sequence: CASSPPLGQGCGYTF. The CDR3 DNA reads as TGCGCCAGCAGTCCCCCCTTGGGGCAGGGATGTGGCTACACCTTC.